Shown below are 3 T cell receptor beta chains from a single sample sequenced in a study of spatial heterogeneity in lung cancer. The time point: sample taken at primary tumor resection. TCRdb used MiXCR to reprocess the 5' RACE reads, holding one entry per CDR3 protein. The sample consists of about 39,000 distinct CDR3 sequences, around 3.1% of them appearing once. Specimen: normal lung tissue next to the tumor, collected at surgery. The receptors shown here come from a male donor with early-stage non-small cell lung cancer.

This clonotype was seen a handful of times. CDR3 in DNA: TGTGCCAGCAGCTTGGTGGGGCAGGAGACCCAGTACTTC. It is translated as CASSLVGQETQYF. The chain couples TRBV5-5 to TRBJ2-5, with D possibly matching TRBD1 (5 bases). The CDR3 extends over 13 amino acids. Germline assignment: CDR1 SGHKS and CDR2 YYEKEE (reference sequence). V lost 0 bases and J lost 5, with 8 bases in between.

This clonotype came up many times. This sequence joins TRBV28 and TRBJ1-2; maybe TRBD1 (5 bases). The CDR3 extends over 18 amino acids. Germline lookup yields CDR1 MDHEN and CDR2 SYDVKM. V lost 5 bases to trimming and J lost 5 bases, with 27 bases between them. The CDR3 DNA reads as TGTGCCAGCAGTAATACACTCGGGGGAGGTCAGGCCGTGTATGGCTACACCTTC. Amino acid sequence: CASSNTLGGGQAVYGYTF.

The J gene is TRBJ1-5, the V gene TRBV30; 11 nucleotides agree with TRBD1. CDR1 is GTSNPN and CDR2 is SVGIG in the germline V gene (reference sequence). The CDR3 has 15 amino acids. J lost 5 bases, V lost 2 bases, and 5 bases had no gene match. The CDR3 bases are TGTGCCTGGAGTAACGGACAGGGGGCCGATCAGCCCCAGCATTTT. Its translation is CAWSNGQGADQPQHF.